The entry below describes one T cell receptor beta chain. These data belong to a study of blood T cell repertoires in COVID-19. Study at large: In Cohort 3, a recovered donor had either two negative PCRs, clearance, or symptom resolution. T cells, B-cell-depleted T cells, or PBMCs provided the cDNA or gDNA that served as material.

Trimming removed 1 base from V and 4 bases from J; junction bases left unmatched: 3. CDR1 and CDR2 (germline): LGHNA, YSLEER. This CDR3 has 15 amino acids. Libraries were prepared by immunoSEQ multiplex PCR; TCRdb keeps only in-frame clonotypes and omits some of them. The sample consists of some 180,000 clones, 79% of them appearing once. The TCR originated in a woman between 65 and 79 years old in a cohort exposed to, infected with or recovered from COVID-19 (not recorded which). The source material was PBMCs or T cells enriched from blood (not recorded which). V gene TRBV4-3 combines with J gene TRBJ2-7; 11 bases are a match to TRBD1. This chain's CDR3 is CASSQGGTGGYEQYF. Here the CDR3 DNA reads TGCGCCAGCAGCCAAGGTGGGACAGGGGGATACGAGCAGTACTTC.